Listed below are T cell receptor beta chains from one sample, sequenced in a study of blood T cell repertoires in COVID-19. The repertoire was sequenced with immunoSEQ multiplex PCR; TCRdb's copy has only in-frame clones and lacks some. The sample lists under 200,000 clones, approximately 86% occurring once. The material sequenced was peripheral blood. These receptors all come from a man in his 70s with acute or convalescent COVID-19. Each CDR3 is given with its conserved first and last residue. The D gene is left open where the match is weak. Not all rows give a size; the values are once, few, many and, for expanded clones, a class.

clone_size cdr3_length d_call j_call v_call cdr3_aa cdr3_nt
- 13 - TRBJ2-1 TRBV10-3 CAICPGTYNEQFF TGTGCCATCTGTCCCGGGACTTACAATGAGCAGTTCTTC
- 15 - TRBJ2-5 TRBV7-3 CASSPKAGPQETQYF TGTGCCAGCAGCCCTAAGGCGGGGCCCCAAGAGACCCAGTACTTC
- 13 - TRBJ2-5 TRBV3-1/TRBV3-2 CASSQGHRETQYF TGTGCCAGCAGCCAGGGACACCGAGAGACCCAGTACTTC
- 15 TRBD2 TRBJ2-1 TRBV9 CASSVDGRALNEQFF TGTGCCAGCAGCGTAGACGGGAGGGCCCTCAATGAGCAGTTCTTC
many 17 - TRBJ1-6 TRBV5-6 CASSLSGGLSYNSPLHF TGTGCCAGCAGCTTGAGCGGGGGCCTCTCCTATAATTCACCCCTCCACTTT
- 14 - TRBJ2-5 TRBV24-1 CATSVGGPQETQYF TGTGCCACCAGTGTCGGGGGGCCCCAAGAGACCCAGTACTTC
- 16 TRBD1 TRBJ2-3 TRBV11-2 CASSFRGTGFTDTQYF TGTGCCAGCAGCTTTAGGGGGACAGGGTTCACAGATACGCAGTATTTT
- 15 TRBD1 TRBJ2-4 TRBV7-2 CASSRTGGGQNIQYF TGTGCCAGCAGCCGGACAGGCGGTGGGCAGAACATTCAGTACTTC
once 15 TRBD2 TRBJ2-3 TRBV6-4 CAIRTGGGNTDTQYF TGTGCCATCCGGACTGGCGGGGGGAACACAGATACGCAGTATTTT
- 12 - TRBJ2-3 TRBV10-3 CAISEEVDTQYF TGTGCCATCAGTGAGGAGGTGGATACGCAGTATTTT
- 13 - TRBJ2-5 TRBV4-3 CASSQILQETQYF TGCGCCAGCAGCCAAATCCTCCAAGAGACCCAGTACTTC
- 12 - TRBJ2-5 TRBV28 CAIQEGQETQYF TGTGCCATCCAGGAAGGCCAAGAGACCCAGTACTTC
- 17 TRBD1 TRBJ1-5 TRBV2 CASSGGPGQGGGQPQHF TGTGCCAGCAGTGGCGGACCGGGACAGGGAGGGGGACAGCCCCAGCATTTT
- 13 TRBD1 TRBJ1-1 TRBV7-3 CASSNDRESEAFF TGTGCCAGCAGTAATGACAGGGAGTCTGAAGCTTTCTTT
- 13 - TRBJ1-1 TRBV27 CASSFTEYTEAFF TGTGCCAGCAGTTTTACAGAGTACACTGAAGCTTTCTTT
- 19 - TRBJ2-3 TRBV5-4 CASSLTHSKGRISTDTQYF TGTGCCAGCAGCCTGACCCACTCGAAAGGGAGGATTAGCACAGATACGCAGTATTTT
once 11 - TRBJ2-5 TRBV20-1 CSASSGGTQYF TGCAGTGCTAGCAGCGGTGGAACCCAGTACTTC
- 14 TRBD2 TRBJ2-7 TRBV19 CASSEGGRASEQYF TGTGCCAGTAGTGAGGGCGGGAGGGCCTCCGAGCAGTACTTC
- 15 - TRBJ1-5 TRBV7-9 CASSRSRDTHQPQHF TGTGCCAGCAGCCGGAGCCGGGACACCCATCAGCCCCAGCATTTT
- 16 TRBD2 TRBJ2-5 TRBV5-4 CASSLGASGYQETQYF TGTGCCAGCAGCTTGGGCGCTAGCGGGTACCAAGAGACCCAGTACTTC
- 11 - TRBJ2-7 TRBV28 CASSPAFEQYF TGTGCCAGCAGCCCCGCGTTCGAGCAGTACTTC
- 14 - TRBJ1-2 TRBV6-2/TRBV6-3 CASSSFTVDYGYTF TGTGCCAGCAGCTCCTTCACAGTCGACTATGGCTACACCTTC
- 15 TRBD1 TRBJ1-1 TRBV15 CATSSYRGWTTEAFF TGTGCCACCAGCAGTTACAGGGGTTGGACCACTGAAGCTTTCTTT
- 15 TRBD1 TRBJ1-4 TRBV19 CASTHTGETNEKLFF TGTGCCAGTACCCATACAGGGGAAACTAATGAAAAACTGTTTTTT
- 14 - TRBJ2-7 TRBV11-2 CASSLTRGSYEQYF TGTGCCAGCAGCTTAACCCGAGGTAGTTACGAGCAGTACTTC
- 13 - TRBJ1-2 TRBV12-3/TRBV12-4 CASRYQQGYGYTF TGTGCCAGCAGATACCAACAGGGTTATGGCTACACCTTC
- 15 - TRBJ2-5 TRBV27 CASSLNRAPEETQYF TGTGCCAGCAGTTTGAACAGGGCTCCAGAAGAGACCCAGTACTTC
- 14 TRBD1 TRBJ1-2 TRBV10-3 CAIRGQGADYGYTF TGTGCCATCAGAGGACAGGGGGCGGACTATGGCTACACCTTC
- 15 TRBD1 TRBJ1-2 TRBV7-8 CASSLGTGGSYGYTF TGTGCCAGCAGCCTTGGGACAGGGGGAAGTTATGGCTACACCTTC
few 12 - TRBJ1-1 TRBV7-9 CASTPTDTEAFF TGTGCCAGCACCCCCACGGACACTGAAGCTTTCTTT
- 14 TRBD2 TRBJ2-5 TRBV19 CASSPTSRQETQYF TGTGCCAGTAGCCCGACTAGCAGACAAGAGACCCAGTACTTC
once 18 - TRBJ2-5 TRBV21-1 CASSKTGGVKVTQETQYF TGTGCCAGCAGCAAGACAGGAGGTGTGAAGGTCACCCAAGAGACCCAGTACTTC
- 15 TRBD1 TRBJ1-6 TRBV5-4 CASSPVTGGNSPLHF TGTGCCAGCAGCCCAGTCACAGGGGGCAACTCACCCCTCCACTTT
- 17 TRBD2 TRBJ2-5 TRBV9 CASSVPGLAGGPETQYF TGTGCCAGCAGCGTCCCGGGACTAGCGGGAGGGCCGGAGACCCAGTACTTC
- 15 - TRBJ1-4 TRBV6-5 CASSYSPGGDEKLFF TGTGCCAGCAGTTACTCTCCGGGGGGCGATGAAAAACTGTTTTTT
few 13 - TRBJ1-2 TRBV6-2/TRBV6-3 CASSLRQGYGYTF TGTGCCAGCAGTTTACGGCAGGGCTATGGCTACACCTTC
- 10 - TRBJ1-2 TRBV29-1 CSVARDGYTF TGCAGCGTTGCCAGGGATGGCTACACCTTC
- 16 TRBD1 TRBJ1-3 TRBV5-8 CASSLGDRAAGNTIYF TGTGCCAGCAGCTTGGGGGACAGGGCGGCTGGAAACACCATATATTTT
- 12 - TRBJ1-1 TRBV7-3 CASRTDSTEAFF TGTGCCAGCAGGACCGACAGCACTGAAGCTTTCTTT